This T cell receptor (beta chain) appears in the sequencing data of a study of PD-1 blockade in classical Hodgkin lymphoma. Across the whole study: Patients in the cohort were put on intravenous nivolumab, 3 mg/kg every 2 weeks.

Repertoires were generated with immunoSEQ multiplex PCR, while TCRdb's copy carries only in-frame clones and drops some. The data contain 130,000 to 150,000 clones, around 73% of them seen just once; the ten biggest clones take up roughly a tenth. About this clone itself: Its specificity is unknown.

CDR1 and CDR2 from the germline V gene are MNHEY and SMNVEV (reference sequence). V was clipped by 2 bases and J by 12 bases; unmatched bases: 12. The CDR3 spans 16 residues. The study, taken as a whole, reports: Possible causes of repertoire differences, disease activity or prior therapy, remain undefined. Patients newly diagnosed and complete responders had comparable baseline diversity.

All patients relapsed after autologous stem cell transplantation, and brentuximab vedotin exposure varied. This rearrangement joins TRBV27 to TRBJ2-7; TRBD2 aligns across 14 bases. The sequencing used peripheral blood mononuclear cells (PBMCs), collected before the second cycle of nivolumab. The TCR comes from a human donor with classical Hodgkin lymphoma. The CDR3 DNA follows: TGTGCCAGCAGTTTAAAGGTCCCGGGACTAGCGGGAGCGGGGTACTTC. Its protein product is CASSLKVPGLAGAGYF.